The 14 T cell receptor beta chains presented below share a single source sample, sequenced in a study of T cells after yellow fever vaccination. A single record per CDR3 protein comes from TCRdb applying MiXCR to the 5' RACE reads. This sample has tens of thousands of distinct CDR3 sequences, with about 14% found just once. Sequenced material: CD8+ T cells not binding an NS4B(214-222) dextramer, sorted from PBMCs, taken roughly 20 days after the first yellow fever vaccination. The receptors stem from a man aged 18 to 29 who received the YFV17D yellow fever vaccine.

This clonotype was recorded a few times. The chain couples TRBV19 to TRBJ2-2; D remains unclear. There are 12 residues in the CDR3. Per the germline V gene, CDR1 is LNHDA and CDR2 is SQIVND (reference sequence). The V gene lost 3 bases and the J gene lost 6 bases, with 5 bases spanning the gap. DNA of the CDR3: TGTGCCAGTAGTATTCCCGCCGGGGAGCTGTTTTTT. It codes for CASSIPAGELFF.

This clonotype was seen a handful of times. The chain uses TRBV10-3 and TRBJ2-1; perhaps TRBD2 as D (5 bases). The CDR3 loop spans 14 amino acids. V lost 3 bases to trimming and J lost 5 bases, with 11 bases between them. CDR1 is ENHRY and CDR2 is SYGVKD in the germline V gene. CDR3: CAISEAATNNEQFF. DNA for the CDR3: TGTGCCATCAGTGAAGCAGCGACTAACAATGAGCAGTTCTTC.

This clonotype has only a few counts. V usage is TRBV4-3 and J usage is TRBJ2-7, with D perhaps matching TRBD1 (6 bases). CDR1 and CDR2 (germline): LGHNA, YSLEER. Trimming took off 0 bases at V and 7 bases at J, with 16 bases between the two ends. The CDR3 extends over 15 amino acids. The CDR3 DNA reads TGCGCCAGCAGCCAAGATCGGTCAGGGGTGTGGGAGCAGTACTTC. It encodes CASSQDRSGVWEQYF.

The chain links TRBV5-6 to TRBJ1-3; no firm D call. The CDR3 consists of 16 residues. CDR1 is SGHDT, CDR2 YYEEEE, per germline. V shed 3 bases and J shed 0 bases, with 13 bases lying between them. The CDR3 protein is CASSYDTMSSGNTIYF. In nucleotides, the CDR3 is TGTGCCAGCAGCTATGACACCATGAGCTCTGGAAACACCATATATTTT.

The CDR3 sequence is CARTEGVGTEAFF. The CDR3 DNA follows: TGTGCCAGGACCGAGGGGGTCGGCACTGAAGCTTTCTTT. The chain links TRBV10-3 to TRBJ1-1, with a weak D call TRBD1 (6 bases). CDR3 length: 13 residues. In germline, CDR1 is ENHRY, CDR2 SYGVKD. Deletions cut 10 bases from V and 4 bases from J, with 16 bases between.

The rearrangement joins TRBV27 to TRBJ1-2; maybe TRBD1 (5 bases). Between the trimmed V and J ends, which lost 6 bases and 4 bases, there was a span of 12 bases. CDR3 length: 13 amino acids. Germline-derived CDR1 and CDR2 are MNHEY and SMNVEV (reference sequence). CDR3 DNA sequence: TGTGCCAGCAGAAGAACAGGACTCTATGGCTACACCTTC. Translation gives CASRRTGLYGYTF.

This chain joins TRBV20-1 and TRBJ2-7, with TRBD1 matching 9 bases. J was trimmed by 4 bases and V by 3 bases; bases with no gene match: 4. The CDR3 consists of 13 residues. Germline CDR1 and CDR2: DFQATT and SNEGSKA (reference sequence). DNA for the CDR3: TGCAGTGCTAGGACGACAGGGGGGTACGAGCAGTACTTC. Residues: CSARTTGGYEQYF.

This clonotype has just a few counts. The chain joins TRBV6-2 or TRBV6-3 to TRBJ2-3; D remains unclear. This CDR3 region has 16 residues. Between the trimmed V and J ends, which lost 7 bases and 2 bases, there was a span of 19 bases. Germline assignment: CDR1 MNHEY and CDR2 SVGEGT. CDR3 sequence: CASTFSRADYTDTQYF. In DNA form, the CDR3 reads TGTGCCAGCACGTTTAGCCGGGCAGATTACACAGATACGCAGTATTTT.

The chain combines TRBV6-2 or TRBV6-3 with TRBJ2-7; unclear D gene. The V end lost 0 bases, the J end lost 3 bases, and 9 bases lay between the germline ends. CDR3 size: 14 residues. Germline-derived CDR1 and CDR2 are MNHEY and SVGEGT. For the CDR3, the DNA is TGTGCCAGCAGTTACTCAGAGACCCTCTACGAGCAGTACGTC. Encoded protein: CASSYSETLYEQYV.

The sample holds a few counts of this clonotype. The chain links TRBV7-2 to TRBJ2-1; the match to TRBD2 covers 9 bases. The CDR3 has 15 residues. Germline V gene sequence: CDR1 SGHTA, CDR2 FQGNSA. V dropped 4 bases and J dropped 10; count of bases not matched to a gene: 11. The CDR3 DNA sequence: TGTGCCAGCAGCTCGAGGACTAGCGCCCGCTTGGAGCAGTTCTTC. This gives the protein CASSSRTSARLEQFF.

This clonotype has just a few counts. The rearrangement uses TRBV4-3 and TRBJ1-2; 9 bases align to TRBD1. CDR1 LGHNA and CDR2 YSLEER come from the germline V gene. The CDR3 extends over 15 amino acids. V lost 2 bases and J lost 5; bases outside the gene matches: 6. The CDR3 sequence is CASSQYTGGGYGYTF. The DNA of the CDR3 is TGCGCCAGCAGCCAATATACAGGGGGCGGGTATGGCTACACCTTC.

V is TRBV6-5 and J is TRBJ1-6, with D possibly matching TRBD1 (6 bases). CDR1 is MNHEY, CDR2 SVGAGI, per germline. Deletions cut 0 bases from V and 4 bases from J, with 7 bases between. The CDR3 runs to 15 residues. CDR3 loop: CASSYSGQYNSPLHF. Written as DNA, the CDR3 is TGTGCCAGCAGTTACTCTGGACAGTATAATTCACCCCTCCACTTT.

The chain recombines TRBV7-9 with TRBJ2-7; 10 positions match TRBD1. CDR3 length equals 17 residues. The germline gives CDR1 SEHNR, CDR2 FQNEAQ (reference sequence). J lost 3 bases, V lost 4 bases, and 12 bases had no gene match. CDR3 in DNA: TGTGCCAGCAGCTCCCCGGGACAGGGGCGGATTAGCTACGAGCAGTACTTC. This codes for CASSSPGQGRISYEQYF.

This chain uses TRBV7-2 with TRBJ2-3; no clear D gene. Trimming cost V 3 bases and J 6 bases, with 10 bases left between them. Germline CDR1 and CDR2: SGHTA and FQGNSA. The CDR3 extends over 13 amino acids. CDR3 bases: TGTGCCAGCAGCTTCTACCCCGGGGATACGCAGTATTTT. This encodes CASSFYPGDTQYF.